A selection of T cell receptor beta chains follows, all from one sample in a study of T cells in narcolepsy. Assay: immunoSEQ multiplex PCR; the TCRdb copy retains only in-frame clones and omits some. The sample yields 20,000 to 25,000 clones, 80% to 90% seen once. The specimen was CD45RA- memory CD4+ T cells from PBMCs. Receptors originate from a human donor with narcolepsy. Both conserved end residues are part of each CDR3.

V gene	J gene	CDR3 protein
TRBV27	TRBJ2-6	CASRTGRSSGANVLTF
TRBV7-2	TRBJ2-5	CASSLNRGIETQYF
TRBV10-3	TRBJ1-1	CAISEIMGTASVNTEAFF
TRBV27	TRBJ1-1	CASSWGENTEAFF
TRBV7-9	TRBJ1-2	CASSLPGLNYGYTF
TRBV28	TRBJ1-1	CASSPGPRDAFF
TRBV6-5	TRBJ1-2	CASSYTHYYGYTF
TRBV5-1	TRBJ1-1	CASSLIPGSVNTEAFF
TRBV7-9	TRBJ2-3	CASSTPLALGRYF
TRBV5-1	TRBJ2-4	CASSPRFMDKNIQYF
TRBV7-8	TRBJ2-3	CASSLAGGVTDTQYF
TRBV28	TRBJ2-7	CASSFHLAVLSYEQYF
TRBV7-8	TRBJ1-2	CASSLMGKGPYGYTF
TRBV28	TRBJ2-7	CASSSSNDGTLLYEQYF
TRBV10-2	TRBJ2-7	CASSAGTGVYEQYF
TRBV11-2	TRBJ1-1	CASSFYRGSAFF
TRBV4-3	TRBJ2-7	CASSPQLFSAAYEQYF
TRBV9	TRBJ1-4	CASSVGVAAGVGEKLFF
TRBV5-1	TRBJ2-2	CASIVGGANTGELFF
TRBV5-5	TRBJ2-2	CASSLIFGGTPGELFF
TRBV27	TRBJ2-1	CASSSNGRALPNEQFF
TRBV7-2	TRBJ1-1	CASSLGTGKNTEAFF
TRBV11-2	TRBJ2-3	CASSLRGTSFGEHTDTQYF
TRBV10-2	TRBJ1-2	CASSRRGGGGYTF
TRBV14	TRBJ2-1	CASSSRLEGPGFF
TRBV28	TRBJ2-1	CASSPEYPNEQFF
TRBV28	TRBJ2-1	CASNVGVGRYNEQFF
TRBV6-1	TRBJ1-5	CASSDQGGNQPQHF
TRBV7-9	TRBJ2-6	CASSFNTQLSSGANVLTF
TRBV11-2	TRBJ1-1	CASSLVGTGNTEAFF
TRBV9	TRBJ2-7	CASSVGDWNTYEQYF
TRBV19	TRBJ2-7	CASSMGLAGVEQYF
TRBV11-2	TRBJ1-1	CASSSYRGGTEAFF
TRBV5-1	TRBJ2-3	CASSLAMSSWGGTDTQYF